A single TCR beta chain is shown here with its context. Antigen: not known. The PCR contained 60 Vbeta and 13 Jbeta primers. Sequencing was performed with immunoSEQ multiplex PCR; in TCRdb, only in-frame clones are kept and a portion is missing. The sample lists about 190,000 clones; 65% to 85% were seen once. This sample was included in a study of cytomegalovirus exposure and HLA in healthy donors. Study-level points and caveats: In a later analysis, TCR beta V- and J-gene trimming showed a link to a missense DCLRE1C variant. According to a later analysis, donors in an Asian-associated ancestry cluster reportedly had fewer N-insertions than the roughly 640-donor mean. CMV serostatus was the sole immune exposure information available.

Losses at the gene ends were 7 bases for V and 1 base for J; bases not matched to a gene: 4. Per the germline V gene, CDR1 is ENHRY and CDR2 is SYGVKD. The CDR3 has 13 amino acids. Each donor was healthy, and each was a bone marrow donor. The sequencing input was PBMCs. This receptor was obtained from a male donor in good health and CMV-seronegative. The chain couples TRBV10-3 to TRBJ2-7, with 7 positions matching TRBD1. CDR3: CAITPGQSYEQYF. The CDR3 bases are TGTGCCATCACCCCGGGACAGTCCTACGAGCAGTACTTC.